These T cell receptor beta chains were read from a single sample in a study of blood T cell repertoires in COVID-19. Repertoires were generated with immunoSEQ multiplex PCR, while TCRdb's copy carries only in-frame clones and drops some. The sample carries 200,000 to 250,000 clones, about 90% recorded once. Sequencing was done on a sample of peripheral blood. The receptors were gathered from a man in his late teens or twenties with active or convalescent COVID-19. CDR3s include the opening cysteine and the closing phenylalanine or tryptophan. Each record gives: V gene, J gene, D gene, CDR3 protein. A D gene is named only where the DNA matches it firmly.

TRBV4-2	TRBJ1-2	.	CASSQPRSGVGYGYTF
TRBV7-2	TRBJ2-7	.	CASSYLGAEQYF
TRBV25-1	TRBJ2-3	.	CASSESVAVTVDTQYF
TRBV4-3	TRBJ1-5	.	CASSQGHNQPQHF
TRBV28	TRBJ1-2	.	CASRSNYGYTF
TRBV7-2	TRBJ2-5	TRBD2	CASTPIAGGGETQYF
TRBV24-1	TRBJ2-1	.	CATSDLDSSPRPYNEQFF
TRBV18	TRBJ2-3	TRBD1	CASSRRGQGAQTIGDTQYF
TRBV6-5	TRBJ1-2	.	CASRAGGAGGYTF
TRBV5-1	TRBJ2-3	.	CASSLEVASGTQYF
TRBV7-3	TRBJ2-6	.	CASSSDSGANVLTF
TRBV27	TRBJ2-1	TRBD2	CASSYSGRNEQFF
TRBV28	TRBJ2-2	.	CASISGHPSGELFF
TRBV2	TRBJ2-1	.	CASSEEGGLGYNEQFF
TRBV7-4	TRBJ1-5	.	CASSFYDSAAYSNQPQHF
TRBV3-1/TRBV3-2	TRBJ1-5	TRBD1	CASSLTGASGEPQHF
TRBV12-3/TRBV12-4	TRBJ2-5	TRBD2	CASSSELAGTQYF